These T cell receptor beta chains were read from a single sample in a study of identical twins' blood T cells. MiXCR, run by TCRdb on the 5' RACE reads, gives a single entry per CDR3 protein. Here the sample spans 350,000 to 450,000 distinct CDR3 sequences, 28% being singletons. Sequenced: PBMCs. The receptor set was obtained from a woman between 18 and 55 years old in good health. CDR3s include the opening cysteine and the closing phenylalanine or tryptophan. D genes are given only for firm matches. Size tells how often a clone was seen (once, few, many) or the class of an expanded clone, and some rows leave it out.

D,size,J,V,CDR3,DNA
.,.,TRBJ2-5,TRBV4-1,CASSSDLGFQETQYF,TGCGCCAGCAGCTCCGACCTTGGCTTTCAAGAGACCCAGTACTTC
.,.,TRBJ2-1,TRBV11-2,CASRLDTNPLNEQFF,TGTGCCAGCAGGCTTGACACGAACCCCCTCAATGAGCAGTTCTTC
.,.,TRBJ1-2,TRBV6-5,CASSYFENSLAGNYGYTF,TGTGCCAGCAGTTACTTTGAGAACAGTCTGGCAGGGAACTATGGCTACACCTTC
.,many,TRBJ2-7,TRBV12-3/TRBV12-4,CASSRRTEQYF,TGTGCCAGCAGTAGAAGGACCGAGCAGTACTTC
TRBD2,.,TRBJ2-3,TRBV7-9,CASTRERENADTQYF,TGTGCCAGCACTCGAGAGCGGGAGAACGCAGATACGCAGTATTTT
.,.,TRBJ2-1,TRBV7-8,CASSLRDSAPGINEQFF,TGTGCCAGCAGCTTAAGGGATTCCGCCCCCGGAATCAATGAGCAGTTCTTC
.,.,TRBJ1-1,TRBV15,CATSRGGGGIEAFF,TGTGCCACCAGCAGAGGGGGAGGCGGAATTGAAGCTTTCTTT
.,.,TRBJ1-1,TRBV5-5,CANSTGTPEAFF,TGTGCCAACAGCACAGGGACACCTGAAGCTTTCTTT
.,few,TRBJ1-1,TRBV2,CASRRTESTEAFF,TGTGCCAGCAGAAGGACGGAGAGCACTGAAGCTTTCTTT
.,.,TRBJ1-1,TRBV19,CASTRVSETEAFF,TGTGCCAGCACCAGGGTTTCGGAGACTGAAGCTTTCTTT
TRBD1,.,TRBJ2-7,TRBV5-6,CASSFDREIFYEQYF,TGTGCCAGCAGCTTCGACAGGGAAATTTTCTACGAGCAGTACTTC
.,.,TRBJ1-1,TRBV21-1,CASSKGTGGYHTEAFF,TGTGCCAGCAGCAAAGGGACGGGGGGGTACCACACTGAAGCTTTCTTT
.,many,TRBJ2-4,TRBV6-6,CASTVGLAKNIQYF,TGTGCCAGCACCGTGGGTTTGGCCAAAAACATTCAGTACTTC
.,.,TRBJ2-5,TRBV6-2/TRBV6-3,CANSYSPGDQETQYF,TGTGCCAACAGTTACTCTCCGGGGGATCAAGAGACCCAGTACTTC
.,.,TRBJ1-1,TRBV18,CASSPILQAVATEAFF,TGTGCCAGCTCACCTATTCTACAGGCGGTAGCCACTGAAGCTTTCTTT
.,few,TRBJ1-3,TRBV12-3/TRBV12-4,CASNEGLYSGNTIYF,TGTGCCAGCAACGAGGGGTTATACTCTGGAAACACCATATATTTT
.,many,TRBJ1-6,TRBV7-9,CASSLQENSPLHF,TGTGCCAGCAGCTTACAGGAGAATTCACCCCTCCACTTT
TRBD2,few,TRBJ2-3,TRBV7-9,CASSAGTSGTDTQYF,TGTGCCAGCAGCGCGGGGACTAGCGGGACAGATACGCAGTATTTT
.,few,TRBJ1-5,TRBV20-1,CSASKGPINQPQHF,TGCAGTGCTAGTAAGGGGCCGATCAATCAGCCCCAGCATTTT
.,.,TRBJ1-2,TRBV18,CASSSRGGESGYTF,TGTGCCAGCTCATCACGAGGGGGTGAAAGTGGCTACACCTTC
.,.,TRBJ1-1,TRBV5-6,CASSLGFGSNTEAFF,TGTGCCAGCAGCTTGGGTTTCGGGTCGAACACTGAAGCTTTCTTT
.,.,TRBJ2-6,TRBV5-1,CASRPPVRSGANVLTF,TGCGCCAGCAGACCCCCAGTTCGCTCTGGGGCCAACGTCCTGACTTTC
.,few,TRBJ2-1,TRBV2,CASREDAACNEQFF,TGTGCCAGCAGGGAGGACGCGGCCTGCAATGAGCAGTTCTTC
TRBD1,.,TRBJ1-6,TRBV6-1,CASSARGHNSPLHF,TGTGCCAGCAGTGCGAGGGGGCACAATTCACCCCTCCACTTT
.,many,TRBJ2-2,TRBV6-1,CASDRGNTGELFF,TGTGCCAGCGATCGGGGGAACACCGGGGAGCTGTTTTTT
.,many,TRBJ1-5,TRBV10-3,CAISESTDQPQHF,TGTGCCATCAGTGAGTCCACAGATCAGCCCCAGCATTTT
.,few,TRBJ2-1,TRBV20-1,CSARLGGGGRVNEQFF,TGCAGTGCTAGACTCGGAGGAGGGGGCAGGGTGAATGAGCAGTTCTTC
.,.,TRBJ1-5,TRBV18,CASSPTGYSNQLQHF,TGTGCCAGCTCGCCAACGGGGTATAGCAATCAGCTCCAGCATTTT
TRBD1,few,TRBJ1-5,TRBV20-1,CSAQQTGGGNQPQHF,TGCAGTGCTCAGCAGACAGGGGGCGGGAATCAGCCCCAGCATTTT
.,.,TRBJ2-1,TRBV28,CASRNLAGQSYNEQFF,TGTGCCAGCAGGAATTTAGCGGGACAGTCCTACAATGAGCAGTTCTTC
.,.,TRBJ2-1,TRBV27,CASSLRTPEGRYNEQFF,TGTGCCAGCAGTCTTCGGACCCCGGAGGGGAGGTACAATGAGCAGTTCTTC
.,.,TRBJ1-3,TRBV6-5,CASSYSEGVSSGNTIYF,TGTGCCAGCAGTTACTCGGAGGGTGTTAGCTCTGGAAACACCATATATTTT
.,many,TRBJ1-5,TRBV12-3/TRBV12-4,CASSFSGGYQPQHF,TGTGCCAGCAGTTTTAGCGGCGGTTATCAGCCCCAGCATTTT
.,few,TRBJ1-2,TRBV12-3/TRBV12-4,CASTPPGYYGYTF,TGTGCCAGCACCCCTCCGGGGTACTATGGCTACACCTTC
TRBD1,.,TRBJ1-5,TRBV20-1,CSAARQGTQPQHF,TGCAGTGCTGCCCGACAGGGTACTCAGCCCCAGCATTTT
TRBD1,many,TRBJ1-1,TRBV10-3,CAISNRGPTEAFF,TGTGCCATCAGTAACAGGGGGCCCACTGAAGCTTTCTTT
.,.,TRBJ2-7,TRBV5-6,CASSLDCQFKDEQYF,TGTGCCAGCAGCTTAGATTGTCAGTTTAAGGACGAGCAGTACTTC
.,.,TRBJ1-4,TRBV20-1,CSARDPPRSEKLFF,TGCAGTGCTAGAGATCCCCCAAGGAGTGAAAAACTGTTTTTT
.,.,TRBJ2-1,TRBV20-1,CSADRGVAYNEQFF,TGCAGTGCCGACCGCGGAGTGGCCTACAATGAGCAGTTCTTC
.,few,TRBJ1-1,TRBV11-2,CASSFVWNTEAFF,TGTGCCAGCAGCTTTGTTTGGAACACTGAAGCTTTCTTT
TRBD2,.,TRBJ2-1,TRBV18,CASSPGLAGTVEQFF,TGTGCCAGCTCACCGGGACTAGCGGGAACTGTTGAGCAGTTCTTC
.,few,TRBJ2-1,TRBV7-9,CASSAPVHNEQFF,TGTGCCAGCAGCGCCCCGGTTCACAATGAGCAGTTCTTC
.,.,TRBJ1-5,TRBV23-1,CASPGRVEQPQHF,TGCGCCAGCCCCGGCAGGGTGGAACAGCCCCAGCATTTT
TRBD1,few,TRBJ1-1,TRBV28,CASRPGQGGSWTEAFF,TGTGCCAGCAGACCGGGACAGGGGGGTAGTTGGACTGAAGCTTTCTTT
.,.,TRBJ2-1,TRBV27,CASSLSGAQDNEQFF,TGTGCCAGCAGTTTATCGGGGGCGCAGGACAATGAGCAGTTCTTC
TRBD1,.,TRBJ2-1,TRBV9,CASSPNRGGQFF,TGTGCCAGCAGCCCGAACAGGGGCGGGCAGTTCTTC
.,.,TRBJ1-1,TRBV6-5,CASSYSGGGRGSEAFF,TGTGCCAGCAGTTACTCGGGCGGAGGCCGGGGTTCTGAAGCTTTCTTT
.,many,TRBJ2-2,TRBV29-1,CSVLIGISNTGELFF,TGCAGCGTCCTGATAGGTATCTCGAACACCGGGGAGCTGTTTTTT
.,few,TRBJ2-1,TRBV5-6,CASSLSGHEQFF,TGTGCCAGCAGCTTAAGCGGACATGAGCAGTTCTTC
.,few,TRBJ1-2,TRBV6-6,CASTLRSGNGYTF,TGTGCCAGCACTTTACGGTCAGGCAATGGCTACACCTTC